This paragraph covers one T cell receptor beta chain sequence. Its antigen is unidentified. A read error is possible here, since a much larger clone lies one base away. This CDR3 is 13 amino acids long. The ends were cut back, 4 bases at V and 7 bases at J, with 12 bases in the middle. The V gene's germline CDR1 is SGHNT and CDR2 YYREEE (reference sequence). This sample is drawn from a study of breast tumors, draining lymph nodes, adjacent tissues. Study findings and constraints: Most tumor T cells seemingly derive from lymph node, then expand in tumor. Luminal-like breast cancer showed significantly higher tumor–nontumor repertoire similarity than basal-like. Data only fit, rather than demonstrated, lymph node origin of most tumor T cells. Tumor TCR diversity was below lymph nodes but above nontumor tissue.

Breast cancer patients provided tissue from their axillary draining lymph nodes. TCRdb processed the multiplex PCR reads anew with MiXCR; each CDR3 protein has one entry. The repertoire consists of 200,000 or so distinct CDR3 sequences, with 30% to 40% occurring once and the leading ten covering about 4.5%. This sequence was found in a female donor with breast cancer. Some clones in this sample may be carry-over from other donors' samples. The material sequenced was axillary lymph node tissue. The chain carries TRBV5-4 and TRBJ2-1, with no clear D. The CDR3 DNA reads TGTGCCAGCAGCGCCCCCCGGGCGAATGAGCAGTTCTTC. Translated: CASSAPRANEQFF.